This T cell receptor (beta chain) originates from a study of control samples from healthy donors and cancer patients. Sequenced by immunoSEQ multiplex PCR; TCRdb stores in-frame clones only, minus some. Altogether about 120,000 clones are present, approximately 88% being singletons, with the ten largest covering 3.4%. Trimming stripped 3 bases from V and 5 bases from J, with 19 bases between. CDR3 length: 16 amino acids. Germline CDR1 is MNHNS and CDR2 is SASEGT. This clonotype was sampled from a man aged 35 to 55 in good health. The chain combines TRBV6-1 with TRBJ2-5; D gene uncertain. Sequencing was performed on blood. CDR3 sequence (DNA): TGTGCCAGCAGTGATTGGAAGGGAAGTTTCCAGGAGACCCAGTACTTC. It translates to CASSDWKGSFQETQYF.